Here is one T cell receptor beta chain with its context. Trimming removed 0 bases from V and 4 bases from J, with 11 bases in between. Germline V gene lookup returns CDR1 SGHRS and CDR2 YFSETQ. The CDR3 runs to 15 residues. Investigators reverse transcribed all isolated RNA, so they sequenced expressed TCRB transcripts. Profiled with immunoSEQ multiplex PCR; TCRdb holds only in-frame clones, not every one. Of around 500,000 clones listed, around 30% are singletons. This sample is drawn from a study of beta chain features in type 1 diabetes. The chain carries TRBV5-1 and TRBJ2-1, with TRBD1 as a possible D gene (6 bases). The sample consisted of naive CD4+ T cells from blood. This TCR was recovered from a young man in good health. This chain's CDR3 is CASSLDRVVYNEQFF. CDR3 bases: TGCGCCAGCAGCTTGGACAGGGTTGTTTACAATGAGCAGTTCTTC.